This T cell receptor (beta chain) derives from a study of blood T cell repertoires in COVID-19 (dated by TCRdb to about 2020). For context, the study as a whole: Collaborator samples came from the United States, Italy and Spain and covered acute and convalescent phases of COVID-19. The prospective study material was composed of cDNA or gDNA derived from T cells, B-cell-depleted T cells, or PBMCs. Subjects who had been exposed to COVID-19, were actively infected with it, or had recovered from it provided the deeply sampled blood TCRbeta repertoires that made up the dataset. The repertoires were made available in a free public database intended to serve as a resource for research on the immune response to SARS-CoV-2. Samples came from the ongoing ImmuneRACE study (first 160 participants) plus 1,254 subjects from 6 global collaborators. Nearly every sample came with metadata listing a de-identified subject ID, COVID-19 status, age in years and sex. Where available, HLA class I and class II types were taken from metadata supplied by the sample provider and were not determined by assay-based typing.

TCRbeta CDR3 regions were amplified from genomic DNA by means of the immunoSEQ Assay, a bias-controlled multiplex PCR. From the authors' description of their analysis: The number of nucleated cells in each sample was estimated from the amplification of reference gene primers within the assay. To quantify the absolute abundance of each unique TCRbeta CDR3 rearrangement, sequence reads were collapsed and filtered. Productive Simpson clonality was computed per sample as the square root of Simpson's diversity index over productive rearrangements. In its TCRdb copy, this immuneACCESS table keeps in-frame sequences only and misses some clones. Where compared with another copy, unresolved V genes explain less than half of these, and the others have no known cause. That table gives V, J and clone size, and the DNA gave D and trimming. A total of about 180,000 clones appear in this sample, more than 75% of them only once. About 20% of the sample comes from the top ten.

General findings and caveats noted by the study authors: Clinical and demographic metadata were provided uncurated, with the amount varying by source and participant.

Details on this clone: This receptor's antigen is unknown. Base qualities are not at hand, and no much larger clone is one base apart.

Via the germline V gene, CDR1 is SGHVS and CDR2 FQNEAQ. Including cysteine and phenylalanine, the CDR3 has 13 amino acids. The sequence is cut down to CDR3 DNA, 39 bases in frame from base 1. V loses 1 base of germline sequence and J loses 4 bases, and the interval between the two ends is 8 bases. One collaborating source in Seattle enrolled patients during active infection and followed them longitudinally through the course of disease. The collaborating institutions used their own protocols to collect whole blood in K2EDTA tubes. For TCRbeta analysis, collaborator samples were shipped as frozen whole blood, as isolated PBMCs, or as DNA extracted from either sample type.

The TCR sequence derives from a person aged 70 to 85 with COVID-19, enrolled during active disease. The chain couples TRBV7-8 to TRBJ2-7; possibly the D gene is TRBD2, per 5 matching bases. Sequenced sample: peripheral blood. The nucleotide sequence reads TGTGCCAGCAGCTTAGGGAGCGGTTACGAGCAGTACTTC. Translation gives CASSLGSGYEQYF.